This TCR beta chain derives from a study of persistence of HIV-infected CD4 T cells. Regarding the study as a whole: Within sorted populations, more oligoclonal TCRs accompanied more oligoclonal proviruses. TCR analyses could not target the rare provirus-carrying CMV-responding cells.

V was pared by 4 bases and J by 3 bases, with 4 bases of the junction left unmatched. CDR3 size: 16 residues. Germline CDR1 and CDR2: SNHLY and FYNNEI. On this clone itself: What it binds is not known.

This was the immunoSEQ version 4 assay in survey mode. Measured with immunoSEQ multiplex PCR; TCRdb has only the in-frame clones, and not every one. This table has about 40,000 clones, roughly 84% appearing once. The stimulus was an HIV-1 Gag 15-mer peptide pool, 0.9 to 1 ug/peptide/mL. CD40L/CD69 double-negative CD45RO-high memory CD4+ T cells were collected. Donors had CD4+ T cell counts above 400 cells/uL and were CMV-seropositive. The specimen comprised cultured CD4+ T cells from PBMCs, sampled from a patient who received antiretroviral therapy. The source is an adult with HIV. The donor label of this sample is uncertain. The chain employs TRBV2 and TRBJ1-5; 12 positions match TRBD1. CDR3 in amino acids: CASSGDRGRANQPQHF. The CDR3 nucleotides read TGTGCCAGCAGTGGGGACAGGGGGCGAGCCAATCAGCCCCAGCATTTT. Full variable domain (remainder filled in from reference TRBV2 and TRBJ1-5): EPEVTQTPSHQVTQMGQEVILRCVPISNHLYFYWYRQILGQKVEFLVSFYNNEISEKSEIFDDQFSVERPDGSNFTLKIRSTKLEDSAMYFCASSGDRGRANQPQHFGDGTRLSIL.